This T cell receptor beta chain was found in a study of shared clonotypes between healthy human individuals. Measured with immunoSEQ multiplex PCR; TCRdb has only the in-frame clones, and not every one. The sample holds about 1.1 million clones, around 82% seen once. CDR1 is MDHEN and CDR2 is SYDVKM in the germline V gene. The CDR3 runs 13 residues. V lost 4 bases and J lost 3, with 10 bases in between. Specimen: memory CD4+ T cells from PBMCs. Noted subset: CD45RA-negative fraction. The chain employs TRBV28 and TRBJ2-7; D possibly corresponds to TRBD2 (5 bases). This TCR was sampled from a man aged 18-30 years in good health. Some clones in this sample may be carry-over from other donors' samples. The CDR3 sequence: CASSSGIRYEQYF. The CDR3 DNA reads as TGTGCCAGCAGTTCGGGAATACGCTACGAGCAGTACTTC.